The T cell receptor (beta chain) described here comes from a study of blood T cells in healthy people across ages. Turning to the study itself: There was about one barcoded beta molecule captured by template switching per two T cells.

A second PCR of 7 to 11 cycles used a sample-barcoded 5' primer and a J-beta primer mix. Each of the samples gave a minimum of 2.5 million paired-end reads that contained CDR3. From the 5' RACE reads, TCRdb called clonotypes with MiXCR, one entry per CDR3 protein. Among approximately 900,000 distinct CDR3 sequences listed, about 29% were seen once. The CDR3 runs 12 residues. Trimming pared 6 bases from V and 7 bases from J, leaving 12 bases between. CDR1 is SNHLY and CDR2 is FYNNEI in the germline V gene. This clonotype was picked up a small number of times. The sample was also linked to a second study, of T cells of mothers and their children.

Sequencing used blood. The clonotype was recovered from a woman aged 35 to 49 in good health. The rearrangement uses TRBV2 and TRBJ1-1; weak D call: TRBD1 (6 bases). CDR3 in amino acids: CASSETGIEAFF. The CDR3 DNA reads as TGTGCCAGCAGCGAAACAGGGATTGAAGCTTTCTTT. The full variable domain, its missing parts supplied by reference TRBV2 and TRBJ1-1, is EPEVTQTPSHQVTQMGQEVILRCVPISNHLYFYWYRQILGQKVEFLVSFYNNEISEKSEIFDDQFSVERPDGSNFTLKIRSTKLEDSAMYFCASSETGIEAFFGQGTRLTVV.